This is a list of T cell receptor beta chains from one sample in a study of cytomegalovirus exposure and HLA in healthy donors. Data came from immunoSEQ multiplex PCR; TCRdb stores just in-frame clones and leaves some out. The sample shows about 260,000 clones, 80% to 95% of them seen only once. The specimen sequenced was PBMCs. The origin of the receptors is a woman in her 30s in good health and CMV-seronegative. The CDR3 runs from the conserved cysteine through the conserved F or W. Each record gives: J gene, V gene, clone size, D gene, CDR3 protein, CDR3 DNA. D genes are given only for firm matches. Clone size appears in some rows only: once, few, many, or a class for an expanded clone.

>TRBJ2-2|TRBV27|.|.
CASSFPGISGELFF
TGTGCCAGCAGTTTTCCCGGGATTAGCGGGGAGCTGTTTTTT
>TRBJ2-5|TRBV28|once|TRBD1
CASSFPTGVGETQYF
TGTGCCAGCAGTTTCCCGACAGGGGTTGGAGAGACCCAGTACTTC
>TRBJ2-7|TRBV27|.|.
CASSFPGAGKQYF
TGTGCCAGCAGTTTTCCAGGGGCCGGGAAGCAGTACTTC
>TRBJ1-5|TRBV7-2|.|.
CASSLWGSNQPQHF
TGTGCCAGCAGCTTATGGGGGAGCAATCAGCCCCAGCATTTT
>TRBJ2-5|TRBV11-3|.|TRBD2
CASSFSGRDQETQYF
TGTGCCAGCAGCTTTAGCGGGAGGGATCAAGAGACCCAGTACTTC
>TRBJ2-1|TRBV11-2|.|.
CASSSPTSGPPSLEQFF
TGTGCCAGCAGCTCACCTACTTCGGGACCTCCTAGCTTGGAGCAGTTCTTC
>TRBJ1-1|TRBV18|once|.
CASSPGGQPEAFF
TGTGCCAGCTCACCCGGTGGACAGCCTGAAGCTTTCTTT
>TRBJ2-7|TRBV5-1|.|.
CASSLAPGYYEQYF
TGCGCCAGCAGCTTGGCCCCAGGTTACTACGAGCAGTACTTC
>TRBJ2-7|TRBV27|.|TRBD1
CASSLLGQGAAEQYF
TGTGCCAGCAGTTTGTTGGGACAGGGGGCTGCCGAGCAGTACTTC
>TRBJ2-1|TRBV5-5|.|.
CASSLDSPSNEQFF
TGTGCCAGCAGCTTGGATAGCCCAAGCAATGAGCAGTTCTTC
>TRBJ1-1|TRBV27|.|.
CASSFLGLNTEAFF
TGTGCCAGCAGTTTTCTGGGGTTGAACACTGAAGCTTTCTTT
>TRBJ2-3|TRBV19|.|TRBD2
CASSIGGRMDTQYF
TGTGCCAGTAGTATAGGCGGGAGGATGGATACGCAGTATTTT
>TRBJ2-2|TRBV11-1|.|.
CASSPTRFANTGELFF
TGTGCCAGCAGCCCAACTCGGTTCGCGAACACCGGGGAGCTGTTTTTT
>TRBJ2-4|TRBV5-4|.|TRBD1
CATLGTEQNIQYF
TGTGCCACCCTAGGGACAGAACAAAACATTCAGTACTTC
>TRBJ2-5|TRBV11-2|.|.
CASSLEWAGQETQYF
TGTGCCAGCAGCTTAGAGTGGGCGGGACAAGAGACCCAGTACTTC